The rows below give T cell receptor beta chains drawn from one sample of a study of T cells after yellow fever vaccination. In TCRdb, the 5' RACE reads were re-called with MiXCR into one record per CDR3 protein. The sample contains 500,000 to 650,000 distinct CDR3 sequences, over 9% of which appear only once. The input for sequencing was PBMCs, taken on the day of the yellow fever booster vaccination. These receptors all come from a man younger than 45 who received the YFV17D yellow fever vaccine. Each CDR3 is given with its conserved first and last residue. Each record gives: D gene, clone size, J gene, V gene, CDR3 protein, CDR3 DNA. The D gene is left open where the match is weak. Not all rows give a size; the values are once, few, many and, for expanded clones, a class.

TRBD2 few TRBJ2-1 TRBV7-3 CASSFAPRTSAGEWVNEQFF TGTGCCAGCAGCTTTGCTCCTCGGACTAGCGCGGGAGAATGGGTCAATGAGCAGTTCTTC
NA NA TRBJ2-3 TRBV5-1 CASSPPGSVADTQYF TGCGCCAGCAGCCCCCCCGGGAGTGTGGCAGATACGCAGTATTTT
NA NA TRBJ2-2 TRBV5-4 CASRSDRKNTGELFF TGTGCCAGCAGATCCGACAGGAAGAACACCGGGGAGCTGTTTTTT
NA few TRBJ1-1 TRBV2 CASRRSRTENTEAFF TGTGCCAGCAGGCGCAGCCGGACAGAGAACACTGAAGCTTTCTTT
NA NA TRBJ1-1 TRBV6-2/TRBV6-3 CASSDPGDIWTEAFF TGTGCCAGCAGTGACCCGGGGGACATTTGGACTGAAGCTTTCTTT
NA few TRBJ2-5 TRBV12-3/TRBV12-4 CASSFAGSSGETQYF TGTGCCAGCAGTTTTGCCGGGAGTTCTGGAGAGACCCAGTACTTC
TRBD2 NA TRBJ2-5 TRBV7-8 CASRGLAGVAETQYF TGTGCCAGCAGAGGACTAGCGGGAGTAGCCGAGACCCAGTACTTC
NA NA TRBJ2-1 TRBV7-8 CASSLDGDNEQFF TGTGCCAGCAGCTTAGACGGGGACAATGAGCAGTTCTTC
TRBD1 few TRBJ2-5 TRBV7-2 CASSLRIRDREETQYF TGTGCCAGCAGCTTACGAATAAGAGACAGGGAAGAGACCCAGTACTTC
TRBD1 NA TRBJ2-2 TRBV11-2 CASSFLGGTGHTGELFF TGTGCCAGCAGCTTTCTTGGGGGGACAGGACACACCGGGGAGCTGTTTTTT
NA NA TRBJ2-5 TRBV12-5 CASGFSLTGETQYF TGTGCTAGTGGTTTCTCCTTAACCGGGGAGACCCAGTACTTC
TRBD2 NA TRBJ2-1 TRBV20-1 CSAVLAVTYNEQFF TGCAGTGCCGTACTAGCGGTTACTTACAATGAGCAGTTCTTC
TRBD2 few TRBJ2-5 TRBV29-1 CSGRLAEKRFETQYF TGCAGCGGCAGACTAGCGGAGAAAAGATTTGAGACCCAGTACTTC
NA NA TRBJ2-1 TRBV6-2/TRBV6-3 CASSTPTGDNEQFF TGTGCCAGCAGTACCCCAACAGGAGACAATGAGCAGTTCTTC
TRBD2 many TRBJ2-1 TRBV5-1 CASSLEAGGDNEQFF TGCGCCAGCAGCTTGGAAGCGGGAGGAGACAATGAGCAGTTCTTC
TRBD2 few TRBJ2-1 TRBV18 CASSPTLAGNNEQFF TGTGCCAGCTCACCAACCTTAGCGGGAAACAATGAGCAGTTCTTC
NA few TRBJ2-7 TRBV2 CASSEAAGGAKEQYF TGTGCCAGCAGTGAAGCGGCCGGGGGCGCGAAGGAGCAGTACTTC
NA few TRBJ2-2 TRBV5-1 CASSSWGANTGELFF TGCGCCAGCAGCTCCTGGGGCGCGAACACCGGGGAGCTGTTTTTT
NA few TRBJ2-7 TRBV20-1 CSAKSWGEYEQYF TGCAGTGCTAAAAGCTGGGGGGAGTACGAGCAGTACTTC
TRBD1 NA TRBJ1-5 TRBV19 CASRTTGYSNQPQHF TGTGCCAGTAGAACGACAGGGTATAGCAATCAGCCCCAGCATTTT
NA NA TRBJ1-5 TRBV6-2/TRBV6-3 CATRPISNNQPQHF TGTGCCACCCGACCGATATCTAACAATCAGCCCCAGCATTTT
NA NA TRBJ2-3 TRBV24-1 CATSDNDDWRGTDTQYF TGTGCCACCAGTGATAACGACGACTGGAGGGGAACAGATACGCAGTATTTT
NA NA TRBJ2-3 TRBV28 CASSSTTYTLGSTDTQYF TGTGCCAGCAGTTCGACTACGTACACGCTTGGTAGCACAGATACGCAGTATTTT
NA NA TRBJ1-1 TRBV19 CASSPGLDTEAFF TGTGCCAGTAGTCCGGGCTTGGACACTGAAGCTTTCTTT
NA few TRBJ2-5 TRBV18 CASSPPGPQSVGTQYF TGTGCCAGCTCACCCCCGGGACCCCAGTCGGTTGGGACCCAGTACTTC
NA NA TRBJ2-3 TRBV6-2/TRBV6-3 CASSPVETDTQYF TGTGCCAGCAGCCCTGTAGAGACAGATACGCAGTATTTT
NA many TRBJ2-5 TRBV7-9 CASRRLIQETQYF TGTGCCAGCCGCCGACTTATTCAAGAGACCCAGTACTTC
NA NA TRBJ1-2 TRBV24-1 CATSDPRSEGYTF TGTGCCACCAGTGATCCTCGCTCCGAGGGCTACACCTTC
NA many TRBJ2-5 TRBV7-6 CASSSNRVETQYF TGTGCCAGCAGCTCTAACAGGGTGGAGACCCAGTACTTC
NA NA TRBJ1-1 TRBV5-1 CASSLGGVAMNTEAFF TGCGCCAGCAGCTTGGGGGGAGTCGCCATGAACACTGAAGCTTTCTTT
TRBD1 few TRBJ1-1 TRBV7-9 CASSLWIKGQKMNTEAFF TGTGCCAGCAGCTTATGGATTAAGGGACAGAAAATGAACACTGAAGCTTTCTTT
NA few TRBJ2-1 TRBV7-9 CASSLAGRSSYNEQFF TGTGCCAGCAGCTTAGCGGGTAGGAGCTCCTACAATGAGCAGTTCTTC
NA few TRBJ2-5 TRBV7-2 CASSLSLSPIQETQYF TGTGCCAGCAGCTTATCTTTGTCGCCGATCCAAGAGACCCAGTACTTC
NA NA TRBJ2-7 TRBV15 CATSRGGPRSYEQYF TGTGCCACCAGCAGAGGTGGCCCGCGGTCCTACGAGCAGTACTTC
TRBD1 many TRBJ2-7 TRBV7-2 CASSGQGYEQYF TGTGCCAGCAGCGGACAGGGGTACGAGCAGTACTTC
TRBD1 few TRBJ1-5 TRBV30 CAWSRDRGHQPQHF TGTGCCTGGAGTAGGGACAGGGGGCATCAGCCCCAGCATTTT
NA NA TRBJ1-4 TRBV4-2 CASSQAAGGDEKLFF TGTGCCAGCAGCCAAGCGGCGGGGGGAGATGAAAAACTGTTTTTT
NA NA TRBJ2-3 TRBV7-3 CASSLAGGWTDTQYF TGTGCCAGCAGCTTAGCAGGAGGGTGGACAGATACGCAGTATTTT
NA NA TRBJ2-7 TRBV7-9 CASSPRLGAEQYF TGTGCCAGCAGCCCGCGGCTGGGGGCCGAGCAGTACTTC
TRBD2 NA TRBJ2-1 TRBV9 CASSVGTRLRAEQFF TGTGCCAGCAGCGTAGGGACTAGGCTCCGGGCTGAGCAGTTCTTC
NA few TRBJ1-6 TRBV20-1 CSAKAQGPPLHF TGCAGTGCTAAAGCACAGGGTCCACCCCTCCACTTT
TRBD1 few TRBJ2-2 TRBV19 CASRQGQGATGELFF TGTGCCAGTAGACAGGGACAGGGGGCGACCGGGGAGCTGTTTTTT
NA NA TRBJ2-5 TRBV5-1 CASSHQFPVQETQYF TGCGCCAGCAGCCATCAGTTTCCGGTCCAAGAGACCCAGTACTTC